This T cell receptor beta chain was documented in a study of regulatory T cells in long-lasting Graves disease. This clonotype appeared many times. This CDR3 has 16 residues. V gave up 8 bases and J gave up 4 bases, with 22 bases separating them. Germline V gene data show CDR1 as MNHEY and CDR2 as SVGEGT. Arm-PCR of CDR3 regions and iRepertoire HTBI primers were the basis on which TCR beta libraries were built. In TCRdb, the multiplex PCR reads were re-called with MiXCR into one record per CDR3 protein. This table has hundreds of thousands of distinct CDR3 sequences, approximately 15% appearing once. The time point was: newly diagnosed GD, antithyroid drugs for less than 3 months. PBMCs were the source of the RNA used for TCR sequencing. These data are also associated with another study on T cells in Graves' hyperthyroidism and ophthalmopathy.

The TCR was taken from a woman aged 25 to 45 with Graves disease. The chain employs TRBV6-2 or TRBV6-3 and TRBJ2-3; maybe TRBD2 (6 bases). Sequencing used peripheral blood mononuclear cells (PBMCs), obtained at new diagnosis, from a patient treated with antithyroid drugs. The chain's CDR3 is CASSMFPGLRADTQYF. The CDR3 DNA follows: TGTGCCAGCTCCATGTTTCCGGGACTGCGCGCAGATACGCAGTATTTT.